Sequencing of this T cell receptor beta chain was carried out in a study of blood T cell repertoires in COVID-19. Study-wide background: COVID-19 samples collected from the United States, Italy and Spain covered acute and convalescent phases. In each case, the material was cDNA or gDNA derived from T cells, B-cell-depleted T cells, or PBMCs.

In the source study's methods: Nucleated cell number was recorded as an estimate derived from reference gene primer amplification. Clones were sequenced by immunoSEQ multiplex PCR, and TCRdb holds only the in-frame ones, with some missing. V and J calls and clone size come straight from that table; D and trimming were deduced from the DNA. The sample holds around 170,000 clones, 88% seen once. The specimen was peripheral blood. This TCR derives from a woman aged 25 to 39 with acute or convalescent COVID-19.

CDR3 sequence: CASSESRELFF. DNA for the CDR3: TGTGCCAGCAGTGAAAGCAGGGAACTGTTTTTT. The rearrangement links TRBV2 to TRBJ1-4; a weak D match, TRBD1 (5 bases). Trimming pared 2 bases from V and 12 bases from J, leaving 7 bases between. The CDR3 is 11 residues long. CDR1 is SNHLY, CDR2 FYNNEI, per germline.